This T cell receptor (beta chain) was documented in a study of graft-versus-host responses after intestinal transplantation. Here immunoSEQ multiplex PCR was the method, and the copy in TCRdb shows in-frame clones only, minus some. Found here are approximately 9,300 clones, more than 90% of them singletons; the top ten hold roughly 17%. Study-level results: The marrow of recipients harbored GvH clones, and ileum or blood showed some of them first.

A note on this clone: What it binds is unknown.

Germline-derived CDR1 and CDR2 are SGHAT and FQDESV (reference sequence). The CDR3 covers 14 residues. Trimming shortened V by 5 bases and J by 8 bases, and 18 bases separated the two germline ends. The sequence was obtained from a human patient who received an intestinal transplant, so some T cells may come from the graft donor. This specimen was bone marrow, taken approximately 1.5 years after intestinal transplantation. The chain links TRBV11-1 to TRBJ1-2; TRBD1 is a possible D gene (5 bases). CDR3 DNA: TGTGCCAGCAGCCGGACCGGGACCGTGGAAGGCTACACCTTC. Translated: CASSRTGTVEGYTF.